This T cell receptor (beta chain) was retrieved from a study of T cells after yellow fever vaccination. MiXCR was run by TCRdb on the 5' RACE reads, yielding one entry per CDR3 protein. The sample holds about 340,000 distinct CDR3 sequences; around 12% are singletons and the top ten take roughly 3%. V was clipped by 4 bases and J by 6 bases, with 19 bases between them. The length of the CDR3 is 16 residues. Germline V gene lookup returns CDR1 LGHNA and CDR2 YSLEER. Sequencing used CD4+ T cells sorted from PBMCs, obtained 15 days after the yellow fever booster vaccination. This clonotype was obtained from a man between 18 and 29 years old who received the YFV17D yellow fever vaccine. The rearrangement uses TRBV4-3 and TRBJ2-1, with D unresolved. The CDR3 bases are TGCGCCAGCAGCCGGGGTGTTAGAGCGCTCGGCAATGAGCAGTTCTTC. This translates into CASSRGVRALGNEQFF.